Presented here are 10 T cell receptor beta chains from one specimen sequenced in a study of T cell changes during pregnancy in multiple sclerosis. Clones were sequenced by immunoSEQ multiplex PCR, and TCRdb holds only the in-frame ones, with some missing. The sample shows some 77,000 clones, around nine tenths of them seen only once. Sample: CD4+ T cells from peripheral blood mononuclear cells, taken before pregnancy. Receptor source: a female donor with multiple sclerosis, enrolled in a pregnancy study.

This clone was detected only once. V gene TRBV28 combines with J gene TRBJ2-7, with 9 bases identical to TRBD1. The CDR3 runs to 13 residues. After removal of 5 bases from V and 6 bases from J, the junction contained 5 bases not matched to a gene. Germline loops: CDR1 MDHEN, CDR2 SYDVKM. The CDR3 DNA is TGTGCCAGCAGTGGGACAGGGATTCGCGAGCAGTACTTC. It encodes CASSGTGIREQYF.

The rearrangement links TRBV7-2 to TRBJ1-1; D unclear. Germline CDR1 and CDR2: SGHTA and FQGNSA. This CDR3 spans 15 amino acids. Between the trimmed V and J ends, which lost 3 bases and 5 bases, there was a span of 16 bases. CDR3 amino acids: CASSFAPGRSTEAFF. DNA of the CDR3: TGTGCCAGCAGCTTCGCACCGGGTCGGAGTACTGAAGCTTTCTTT.

This clone was detected only once. V usage is TRBV19 and J usage is TRBJ1-4; TRBD1 agrees at 7 bases. The CDR3 is 15 residues long. Germline V gives CDR1 LNHDA, CDR2 SQIVND (reference sequence). Losses at the gene ends were 5 bases for V and 5 bases for J; bases not matched to a gene: 8. CDR3 coding DNA: TGTGCCAGTAGTGACCCCGGGACAGAGAATGAAAAACTGTTTTTT. Translation gives CASSDPGTENEKLFF.

This clone was recorded once. This rearrangement joins TRBV7-8 to TRBJ1-6; 8 positions match TRBD1. This CDR3 region has 15 residues. V shed 6 bases and J 10 bases; nucleotides not matched to a gene: 11. Germline V gene sequence: CDR1 SGHVS, CDR2 FQNEAQ. CDR3 in amino acids: CASSTTGRGRSPLHF. The CDR3 region has the DNA TGTGCCAGCAGTACTACTGGCAGGGGGCGATCACCCCTCCACTTT.

The rearrangement joins TRBV7-8 to TRBJ2-7; 7 nucleotides line up with TRBD1. CDR3 size: 14 residues. Trimming cost V 1 base and J 2 bases; bases outside gene matches: 2. Per the germline V gene, CDR1 is SGHVS and CDR2 is FQNEAQ. CDR3 nucleotide sequence: TGTGCCAGCAGCTTAGGACAGGGTACCTACGAGCAGTACTTC. Translating gives CASSLGQGTYEQYF. The full variable domain, in which reference TRBV7-8 and TRBJ2-7 provide the parts outside the CDR3, is GAGVSQSPRYKVAKRGQDVALRCDPISGHVSLFWYQQALGQGPEFLTYFQNEAQLDKSGLPSDRFFAERPEGSVSTLKIQRTQQEDSAVYLCASSLGQGTYEQYFGPGTRLTVT.

The J gene is TRBJ2-7, the V gene TRBV6-1; 7 bases match TRBD2. Germline lookup yields CDR1 MNHNS and CDR2 SASEGT. J gave up 2 bases and V 8 bases, and 6 bases lay outside the gene matches. This CDR3 spans 13 amino acids. This CDR3 is CASRASGTYEQYF. The CDR3 DNA is TGTGCCAGCCGGGCTAGCGGTACCTACGAGCAGTACTTC.

V gene TRBV20-1 combines with J gene TRBJ1-1, with D uncertain. Looked up from germline, CDR1 is DFQATT and CDR2 is SNEGSKA (reference sequence). V gave up 6 bases and J gave up 4 bases, with 9 bases separating them. The CDR3 contains 11 residues. The CDR3 sequence: CSARIITEAFF. CDR3 nucleotides: TGCAGTGCCAGAATTATCACTGAAGCTTTCTTT.

This chain joins TRBV30 and TRBJ2-3; the match to TRBD2 covers 8 bases. The germline CDR1 and CDR2 sequences are GTSNPN and SVGIG (reference sequence). The CDR3 is 15 amino acids. The J segment lost 3 bases and the V segment lost 0 bases, leaving 5 bases of the junction unmatched. CDR3 in amino acids: CAWSVGGGHTDTQYF. As DNA, the CDR3 is TGTGCCTGGAGTGTAGGCGGGGGGCATACAGATACGCAGTATTTT.

The genes are TRBV7-9 and TRBJ1-4; D not resolved. This CDR3 is built from 14 residues. The V gene's germline CDR1 is SEHNR and CDR2 FQNEAQ (reference sequence). V shed 2 bases and J shed 10 bases, with 14 bases lying between them. Here the CDR3 DNA reads TGTGCCAGCAGCTTAACACCCCCCGGAGGAAAACTGTTTTTT. Translated: CASSLTPPGGKLFF.

This chain links TRBV19 with TRBJ1-1, with D perhaps matching TRBD1 (6 bases). Germline-derived CDR1 and CDR2 are LNHDA and SQIVND (reference sequence). The CDR3 is 14 residues long. V dropped 5 bases and J dropped 1 base, with 11 bases sitting between them. In DNA, the CDR3 is TGTGCCAGTAGTGCTCACAGGGAGAACACTGAAGCTTTCTTT. This sequence encodes CASSAHRENTEAFF. Based on the CDR3 plus reference TRBV19 and TRBJ1-1, the full variable domain is DGGITQSPKYLFRKEGQNVTLSCEQNLNHDAMYWYRQDPGQGLRLIYYSQIVNDFQKGDIAEGYSVSREKKESFPLTVTSAQKNPTAFYLCASSAHRENTEAFFGQGTRLTVV.